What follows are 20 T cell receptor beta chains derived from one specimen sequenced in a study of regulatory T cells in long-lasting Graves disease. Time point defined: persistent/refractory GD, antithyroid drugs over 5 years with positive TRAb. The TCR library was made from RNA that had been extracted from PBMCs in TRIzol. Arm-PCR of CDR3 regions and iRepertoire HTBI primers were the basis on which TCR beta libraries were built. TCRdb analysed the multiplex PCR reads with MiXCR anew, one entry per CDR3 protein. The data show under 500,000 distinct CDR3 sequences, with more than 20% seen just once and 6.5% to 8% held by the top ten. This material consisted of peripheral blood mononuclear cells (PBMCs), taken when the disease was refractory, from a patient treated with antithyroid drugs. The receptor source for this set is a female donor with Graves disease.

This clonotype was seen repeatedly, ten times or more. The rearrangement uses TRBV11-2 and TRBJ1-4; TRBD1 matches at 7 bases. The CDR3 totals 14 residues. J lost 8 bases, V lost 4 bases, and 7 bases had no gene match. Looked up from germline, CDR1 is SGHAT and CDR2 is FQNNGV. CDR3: CASSYNRGNEKLFF. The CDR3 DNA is TGTGCCAGCAGCTACAACAGGGGTAACGAAAAACTGTTTTTT.

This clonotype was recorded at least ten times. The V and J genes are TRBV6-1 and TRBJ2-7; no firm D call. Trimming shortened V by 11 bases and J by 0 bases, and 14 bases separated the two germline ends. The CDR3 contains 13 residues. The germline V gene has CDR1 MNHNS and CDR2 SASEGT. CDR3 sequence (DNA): TGTGCCCACAGTATCGGTTTCTCCTACGAGCAGTACTTC. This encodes CAHSIGFSYEQYF.

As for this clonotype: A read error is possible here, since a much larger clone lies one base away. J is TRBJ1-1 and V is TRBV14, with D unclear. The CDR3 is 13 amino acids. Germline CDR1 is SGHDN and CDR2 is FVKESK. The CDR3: CASRGYMNTGAFF. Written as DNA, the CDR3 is TGTGCCAGCCGGGGTTACATGAACACTGGAGCTTTCTTT.

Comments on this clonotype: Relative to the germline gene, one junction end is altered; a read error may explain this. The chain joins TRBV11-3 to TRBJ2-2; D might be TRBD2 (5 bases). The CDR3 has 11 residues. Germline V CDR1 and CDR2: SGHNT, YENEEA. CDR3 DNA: TGTGCCAGCAGCCGGACCGGGGAGCTGCTTTTT. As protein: CASSRTGELLF.

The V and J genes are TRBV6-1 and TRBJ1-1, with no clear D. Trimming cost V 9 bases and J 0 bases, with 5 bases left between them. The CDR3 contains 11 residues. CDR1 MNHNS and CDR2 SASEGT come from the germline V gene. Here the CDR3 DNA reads TGTGCCAGTTGGCTGAACACTGAAGCTTTCTTT. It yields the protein CASWLNTEAFF.

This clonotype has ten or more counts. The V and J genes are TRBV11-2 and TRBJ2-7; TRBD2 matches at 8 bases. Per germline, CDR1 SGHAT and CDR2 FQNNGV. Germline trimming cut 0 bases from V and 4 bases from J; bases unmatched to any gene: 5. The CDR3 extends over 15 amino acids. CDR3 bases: TGTGCCAGCAGCTTAGATCGGGGCGGGAGGTACGAGCAGTACTTC. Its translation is CASSLDRGGRYEQYF.

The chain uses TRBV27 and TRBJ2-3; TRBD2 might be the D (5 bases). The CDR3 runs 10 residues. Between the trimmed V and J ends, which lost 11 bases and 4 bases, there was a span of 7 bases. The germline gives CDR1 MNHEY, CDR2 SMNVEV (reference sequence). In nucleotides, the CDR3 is TGTGCCGATAGCGCAGATACGCAGTATTTT. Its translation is CADSADTQYF.

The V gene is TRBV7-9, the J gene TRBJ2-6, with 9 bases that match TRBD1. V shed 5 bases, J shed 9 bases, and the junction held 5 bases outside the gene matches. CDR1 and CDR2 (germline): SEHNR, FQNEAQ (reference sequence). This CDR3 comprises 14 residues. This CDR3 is CASSRPGQGNVLTF. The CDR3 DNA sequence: TGTGCCAGCAGCCGACCGGGACAGGGCAACGTCCTGACTTTC.

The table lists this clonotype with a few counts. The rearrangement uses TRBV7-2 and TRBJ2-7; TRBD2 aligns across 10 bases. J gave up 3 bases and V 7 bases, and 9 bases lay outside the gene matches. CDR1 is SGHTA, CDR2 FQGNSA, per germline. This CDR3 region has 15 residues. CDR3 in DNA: TGTGCCAGCACAGGGGCTAGCGGGAGTCTCTACGAGCAGTACTTC. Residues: CASTGASGSLYEQYF.

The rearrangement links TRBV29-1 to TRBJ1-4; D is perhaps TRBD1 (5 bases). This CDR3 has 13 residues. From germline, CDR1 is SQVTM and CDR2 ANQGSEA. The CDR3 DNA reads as TGCGTGGGGCAGACTGCAACTAATGAAAAACTGTTTTTT. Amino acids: CVGQTATNEKLFF.

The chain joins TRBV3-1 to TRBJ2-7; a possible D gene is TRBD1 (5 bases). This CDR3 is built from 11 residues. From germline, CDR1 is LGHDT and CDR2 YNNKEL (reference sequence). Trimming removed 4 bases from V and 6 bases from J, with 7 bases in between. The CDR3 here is CASSRTREQYF. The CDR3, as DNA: TGTGCCAGCAGCCGGACACGCGAGCAGTACTTC.

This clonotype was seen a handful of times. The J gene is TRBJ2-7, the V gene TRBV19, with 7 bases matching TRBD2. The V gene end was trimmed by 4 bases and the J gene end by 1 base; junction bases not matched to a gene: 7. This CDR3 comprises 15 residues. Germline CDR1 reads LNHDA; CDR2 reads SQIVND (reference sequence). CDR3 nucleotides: TGTGCCAGTAGTAGGGAACAGCGGGGTTCCTACGAGCAGTACTTC. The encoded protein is CASSREQRGSYEQYF.

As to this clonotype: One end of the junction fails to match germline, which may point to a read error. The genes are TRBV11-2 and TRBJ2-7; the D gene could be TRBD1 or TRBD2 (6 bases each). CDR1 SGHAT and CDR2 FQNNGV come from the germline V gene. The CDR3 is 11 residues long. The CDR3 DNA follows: TGCGCCAGCAGCCTCGGGGGCTTCCTGTACTTC. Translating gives CASSLGGFLYF.

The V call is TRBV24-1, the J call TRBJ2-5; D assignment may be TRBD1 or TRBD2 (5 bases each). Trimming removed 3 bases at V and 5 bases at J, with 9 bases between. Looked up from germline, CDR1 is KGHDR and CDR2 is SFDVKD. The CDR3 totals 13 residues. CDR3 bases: TGTGCCACCAGTGATGGTTGGGGGGAGACCCAGTACTTC. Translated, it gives CATSDGWGETQYF.

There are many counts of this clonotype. CDR3: CASSYLPAGTYEQYF. CDR3 in DNA: TGTGCCAGCAGTTACCTTCCAGCGGGGACCTACGAGCAGTACTTC. The chain is built from TRBV6-5 and TRBJ2-7, with TRBD2 matching 7 bases. V shed 2 bases, J shed 2 bases, and the junction held 6 bases outside the gene matches. This CDR3 is built from 15 residues. CDR1 is MNHEY and CDR2 is SVGAGI in the germline V gene.

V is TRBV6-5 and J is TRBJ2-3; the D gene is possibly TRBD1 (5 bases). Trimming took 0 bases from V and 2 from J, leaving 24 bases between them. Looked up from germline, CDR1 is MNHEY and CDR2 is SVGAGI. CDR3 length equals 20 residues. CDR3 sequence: CASSYSPQLGRTLYTDTQYF. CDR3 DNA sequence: TGTGCCAGCAGTTACTCTCCGCAACTGGGGCGGACCTTATACACAGATACGCAGTATTTT.

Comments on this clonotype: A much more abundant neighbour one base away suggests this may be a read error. CDR3 loop: CASSPTPGSYEQCF. DNA of the CDR3: TGTGCCAGCAGCCCCACTCCAGGGTCCTACGAGCAGTGCTTC. The V gene is TRBV7-6, the J gene TRBJ2-7; TRBD1 is a possible D gene (5 bases). The V gene's germline CDR1 is SGHVS and CDR2 FNYEAQ. The CDR3 runs 14 residues. The full variable domain, rest sourced from reference TRBV7-6 and TRBJ2-7, is GAGVSQSPRYKVTKRGQDVALRCDPISGHVSLYWYRQALGQGPEFLTYFNYEAQQDKSGLPNDRFSAERPEGSISTLTIQRTEQRDSAMYRCASSPTPGSYEQCFGPGTRLTVT.

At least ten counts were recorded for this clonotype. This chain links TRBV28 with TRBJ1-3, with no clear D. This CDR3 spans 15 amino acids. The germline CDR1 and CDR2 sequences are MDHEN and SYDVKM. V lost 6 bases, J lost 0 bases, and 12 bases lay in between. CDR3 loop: CASRQSTGSGNTIYF. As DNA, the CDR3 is TGTGCCAGCAGGCAATCGACGGGCTCTGGAAACACCATATATTTT.

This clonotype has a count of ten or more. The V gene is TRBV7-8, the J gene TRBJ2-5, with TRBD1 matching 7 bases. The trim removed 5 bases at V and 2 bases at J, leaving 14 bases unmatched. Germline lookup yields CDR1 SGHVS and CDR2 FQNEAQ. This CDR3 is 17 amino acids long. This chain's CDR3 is CASSPYPRDRIQETQYF. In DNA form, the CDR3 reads TGTGCCAGCAGCCCGTACCCCCGGGACAGAATTCAAGAGACCCAGTACTTC.

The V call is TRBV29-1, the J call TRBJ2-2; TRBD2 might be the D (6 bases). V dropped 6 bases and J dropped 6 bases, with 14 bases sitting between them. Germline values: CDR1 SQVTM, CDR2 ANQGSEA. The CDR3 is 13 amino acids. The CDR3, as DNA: TGCAGCGTGGGAGGCGGGAATCCCGGGGAGCTGTTTTTT. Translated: CSVGGGNPGELFF.